These T cell receptor beta chains were read from a single sample in a study of CD8 T cells in ankylosing spondylitis. A single record per CDR3 protein comes from TCRdb applying MiXCR to the 5' RACE reads. Here the sample spans 190,000 or so distinct CDR3 sequences, more than 10% being singletons. Sequenced input: blood, either unsorted or a sorted T cell fraction (not recorded which). The receptors shown here come from a male donor with ankylosing spondylitis or in good health (not recorded which). Both conserved end residues are part of each CDR3. The order of the fields is clone size, J gene, V gene, D gene, CDR3 protein, CDR3 DNA. The D gene is left open where the match is weak. For some rows the clone size is stated as once, few or many, or as a class when expanded; others skip it.

many | TRBJ2-3 | TRBV6-5 | . | CASSLQSTDTQYF | TGTGCCAGCAGTTTACAGAGCACAGATACGCAGTATTTT
few | TRBJ2-5 | TRBV4-1 | TRBD2 | CASSPSGVEETQYF | TGCGCCAGCAGCCCTAGCGGGGTGGAGGAGACCCAGTACTTC
. | TRBJ2-1 | TRBV11-2 | . | CASSLGLWDEQFF | TGTGCCAGCAGCCTCGGCCTGTGGGATGAGCAGTTCTTC
. | TRBJ1-2 | TRBV29-1 | . | CSAEDSLYGYTF | TGCAGCGCCGAGGACAGCCTCTATGGCTACACCTTC
few | TRBJ2-3 | TRBV6-2/TRBV6-3 | TRBD1 | CASSYGVGRGTDTQYF | TGTGCCAGCAGTTACGGCGTCGGCAGGGGGACAGATACGCAGTATTTT
. | TRBJ2-7 | TRBV3-1 | . | CASSGTVPYEQYF | TGTGCCAGCAGTGGGACGGTTCCTTACGAGCAGTACTTC
. | TRBJ2-3 | TRBV5-7 | . | CASTWGVGGGTDTQYF | TGTGCCAGCACCTGGGGTGTGGGGGGCGGCACAGATACGCAGTATTTT
few | TRBJ2-1 | TRBV25-1 | . | CASTLGGSGYNEQFF | TGTGCCAGTACGTTAGGAGGGTCGGGCTACAATGAGCAGTTCTTC
many | TRBJ2-3 | TRBV6-1 | . | CASSEEKGGADTQYF | TGTGCCAGCAGTGAAGAGAAGGGGGGGGCAGATACGCAGTATTTT
. | TRBJ2-3 | TRBV27 | . | CASSLIGTDTQYF | TGTGCCAGCAGTTTGATCGGCACAGATACGCAGTATTTT
. | TRBJ2-7 | TRBV15 | . | CATSRDLGASYEQYF | TGTGCCACCAGCAGAGATCTAGGGGCCTCCTACGAGCAGTACTTC
many | TRBJ1-1 | TRBV29-1 | . | CSVEDRGRGTEAFF | TGCAGCGTTGAAGATCGCGGCAGGGGCACTGAAGCTTTCTTT
many | TRBJ2-2 | TRBV25-1 | . | CASSLTETGELFF | TGTGCCAGCAGTCTGACAGAGACCGGGGAGCTGTTTTTT
. | TRBJ2-3 | TRBV4-1 | . | CASSQQGGGPLDTQYF | TGCGCCAGCAGCCAACAGGGCGGGGGCCCCCTGGATACGCAGTATTTT
few | TRBJ1-1 | TRBV11-2 | . | CASSPSGVATEAFF | TGTGCCAGCAGCCCTTCAGGGGTGGCCACTGAAGCTTTCTTT
. | TRBJ2-3 | TRBV4-1 | TRBD2 | CASSQATSGGTDTQYF | TGCGCCAGCAGCCAAGCAACGAGCGGGGGGACAGATACGCAGTATTTT
few | TRBJ2-1 | TRBV20-1 | . | CSARVPHYNEQFF | TGCAGTGCTAGAGTCCCGCACTACAATGAGCAGTTCTTC
. | TRBJ1-2 | TRBV20-1 | . | CSARDLAGFYGYTF | TGCAGTGCTAGAGATTTAGCAGGGTTCTATGGCTACACCTTC
. | TRBJ2-5 | TRBV4-1 | TRBD1 | CASSQEQGAVVTQYF | TGCGCCAGCAGCCAAGAACAGGGGGCGGTCGTGACCCAGTACTTC
. | TRBJ2-4 | TRBV30 | . | CAWSRELAKNIQYF | TGTGCCTGGAGTAGGGAGCTAGCCAAAAACATTCAGTACTTC
few | TRBJ1-1 | TRBV29-1 | . | CSVEDYRAGVNTEAFF | TGCAGCGTTGAAGATTACCGGGCGGGGGTTAACACTGAAGCTTTCTTT
. | TRBJ1-2 | TRBV7-9 | TRBD1 | CASSSGDRDGYTF | TGTGCCAGCAGCTCCGGGGACAGGGATGGCTACACCTTC
many | TRBJ2-1 | TRBV4-1 | . | CASSQDSGLSYNEQFF | TGCGCCAGCAGCCAAGACAGCGGTCTCTCCTACAATGAGCAGTTCTTC
. | TRBJ2-3 | TRBV4-1 | . | CASSQVVDIDTQYF | TGCGCCAGCAGCCAAGTGGTAGACATAGATACGCAGTATTTT
. | TRBJ2-1 | TRBV4-1 | TRBD1 | CASSPGQGAVNEQFF | TGCGCCAGCAGCCCGGGACAGGGGGCGGTCAATGAGCAGTTCTTC
few | TRBJ1-1 | TRBV7-6 | . | CASSSGVNTEAFF | TGTGCCAGCAGCTCGGGAGTGAACACTGAAGCTTTCTTT
. | TRBJ2-1 | TRBV12-3/TRBV12-4 | . | CASTGDSNEQFF | TGTGCCAGCACAGGGGATTCCAATGAGCAGTTCTTC
many | TRBJ2-2 | TRBV29-1 | . | CSVEINGELFF | TGCAGCGTTGAAATTAACGGGGAGCTGTTTTTT
. | TRBJ2-7 | TRBV4-2 | TRBD2 | CASSQGLAREQYF | TGTGCCAGCAGCCAGGGACTAGCCAGAGAGCAGTACTTC
. | TRBJ1-2 | TRBV4-1 | . | CASSQEVTAGYGYTF | TGCGCCAGCAGCCAAGAAGTCACAGCGGGCTATGGCTACACCTTC
few | TRBJ2-1 | TRBV12-3/TRBV12-4 | . | CASSFSPPIYASDEQFF | TGTGCCAGCAGTTTCAGCCCTCCTATCTACGCCTCCGATGAGCAGTTCTTC
few | TRBJ2-3 | TRBV7-9 | . | CASSDSPGLGGDTQYF | TGTGCCAGCAGCGATTCACCGGGACTCGGGGGTGATACGCAGTATTTT
. | TRBJ2-3 | TRBV4-1 | TRBD2 | CASSQVVRGRGGTDTQYF | TGCGCCAGCAGCCAAGTAGTGCGCGGGAGGGGGGGCACAGATACGCAGTATTTT
. | TRBJ2-5 | TRBV3-1 | . | CASSPQGGGGEETQYF | TGTGCCAGCAGCCCCCAAGGTGGGGGGGGCGAAGAGACCCAGTACTTC
. | TRBJ2-1 | TRBV6-5 | TRBD1 | CASSYYTQGQAYSNEQFF | TGTGCCAGCAGTTACTACACCCAGGGACAGGCATACTCAAATGAGCAGTTCTTC
few | TRBJ1-4 | TRBV6-1 | TRBD1 | CASSGDRGANEKLFF | TGTGCCAGCAGCGGTGACAGGGGTGCTAATGAAAAACTGTTTTTT
many | TRBJ1-2 | TRBV12-3/TRBV12-4 | TRBD1 | CASSEHSGTGATLTF | TGTGCCAGCAGCGAGCATTCTGGGACAGGTGCTACTCTCACCTTC
many | TRBJ1-2 | TRBV12-3/TRBV12-4 | . | CASSFGSNYGYTF | TGTGCCAGCAGTTTCGGCAGTAACTATGGCTACACCTTC
few | TRBJ2-3 | TRBV7-2 | TRBD2 | CASSLLAGEDTQYF | TGTGCCAGCAGCTTACTAGCGGGAGAGGATACGCAGTATTTT
. | TRBJ1-2 | TRBV5-1 | TRBD1 | CASSEGQGVGGYTF | TGCGCCAGCAGCGAGGGACAGGGGGTCGGCGGCTACACCTTC
few | TRBJ1-5 | TRBV2 | . | CASSEWKNQPQHF | TGTGCCAGCAGTGAATGGAAGAATCAGCCCCAGCATTTT
few | TRBJ1-1 | TRBV3-1 | TRBD1 | CASSQDLTGVSGAFF | TGTGCCAGCAGCCAAGACCTTACAGGGGTCTCCGGAGCTTTCTTT
. | TRBJ2-1 | TRBV6-6 | . | CASSYNGVGEQFF | TGTGCCAGCAGTTACAACGGCGTCGGTGAGCAGTTCTTC
few | TRBJ2-1 | TRBV4-1 | . | CASSQVGSLDEQFF | TGCGCCAGCAGCCAAGTGGGTAGCCTCGATGAGCAGTTCTTC
. | TRBJ2-3 | TRBV7-9 | . | CASSGGPWDTDTQYF | TGTGCCAGCAGCGGGGGGCCTTGGGACACAGATACGCAGTATTTT
. | TRBJ1-2 | TRBV6-6 | . | CASRDVSLKLYGYTF | TGTGCCAGCCGGGACGTATCCCTCAAACTCTATGGCTACACCTTC
. | TRBJ1-2 | TRBV7-8 | TRBD1 | CASGAPGGSIYGYTF | TGTGCCAGCGGGGCTCCAGGGGGCAGTATCTATGGCTACACCTTC
medium-sized | TRBJ2-1 | TRBV20-1 | . | CSARDPSTKNNEQFF | TGCAGTGCTAGAGATCCATCTACCAAAAACAATGAGCAGTTCTTC
many | TRBJ2-3 | TRBV27 | . | CASSVLGGSTDTQYF | TGTGCCAGCAGTGTCCTAGGAGGATCCACAGATACGCAGTATTTT
few | TRBJ2-7 | TRBV29-1 | . | CSVATGNEQYF | TGCAGCGTGGCCACAGGGAACGAGCAGTACTTC
few | TRBJ1-2 | TRBV4-1 | . | CASSLGENFNYGYTF | TGCGCCAGCAGTCTGGGGGAAAACTTTAACTATGGCTACACCTTC
. | TRBJ1-2 | TRBV27 | . | CASTSTPGAYGYTF | TGTGCCAGCACCTCCACCCCGGGGGCCTATGGCTACACCTTC
few | TRBJ2-1 | TRBV29-1 | TRBD2 | CSVETPLAGVNEQFF | TGCAGCGTTGAAACCCCCCTAGCGGGTGTCAATGAGCAGTTCTTC
. | TRBJ2-1 | TRBV5-5 | . | CASSRFSYNEQFF | TGTGCCAGCAGCCGTTTCTCCTACAATGAGCAGTTCTTC
. | TRBJ2-1 | TRBV2 | . | CASTQLRLNSYNEQFF | TGTGCCAGCACCCAATTGAGGCTAAACTCCTACAATGAGCAGTTCTTC